The entry below describes one T cell receptor (beta chain). This sample is drawn from a study of T cell repertoires in cytomegalovirus infection. Turning to the study itself: Public signatures in TCR beta pointed to CMV infection and matching HLA type.

TCRdb ran MiXCR on the reads and lists one entry per CDR3 protein. The data hold approximately 500,000 distinct CDR3 sequences, with 15% to 20% observed a single time. The germline V and J ends were trimmed by 3 bases and 4 bases, with 13 bases remaining between them. Germline CDR1 reads SNHLY; CDR2 reads FYNNEI. This CDR3 has 15 amino acids. This chain connects TRBV2 to TRBJ2-1; D may match TRBD1 or TRBD2 (7 bases each). The TCR comes from a human donor in good health (CMV status not recorded). Some clones in this sample may be carry-over from other donors' samples. The sequenced sample consisted of CD8+ T cells from PBMCs. CDR3 in DNA: TGTGCCAGCAGTGAGGGGGGGGACAGTTACAATGAGCAGTTCTTC. It specifies CASSEGGDSYNEQFF.